The following is a T cell receptor (beta chain) sequence with its context. This entry comes from a study of blood T cells in healthy people across ages. Looked up from germline, CDR1 is SGHAT and CDR2 is FQNNGV. The CDR3 has 15 amino acids. For the second PCR, which ran for roughly 6 to 11 cycles, a sample-barcoded 5' primer and a J-beta primer mix were used. TCRdb reanalysed the 5' RACE reads using MiXCR and keeps one entry per CDR3 protein. The data hold 660,000 or so distinct CDR3 sequences, with 58% observed a single time. The receptor was isolated from a man between 60 and 70 years old in good health. The chain uses TRBV11-2 and TRBJ2-7; D is unclear. The J call may be mistaken, given a closer DNA end match to TRBJ2-5. Material: blood. The CDR3 sequence: CASSFRIDPSETQYF. CDR3 coding DNA: TGTGCCAGCAGCTTTAGGATAGACCCCTCAGAGACCCAGTACTTC.